This TCR beta chain stems from a study of Ad26.COV2.S vaccination and SARS-CoV-2 variants. Remarks on this clone: Its specificity is not known.

As to treatment: 19 received Ad26.COV2.S at low or high dose, single or two shots; about 5 received placebo; per-sample allocation not given. Day 63 following the first vaccine or placebo injection was when the samples were taken. Boston supplied an adult donor aged 18-55 years. Ad26.COV2.S expressed prefusion-stabilized spike from the original Wuhan strain. Study-level findings and limits: Vaccinated and placebo-treated recipients had similar non-spike TCR breadth. Total T cell responses were possibly underestimated by TCR breadth and depth analyses.

This CDR3 comprises 13 residues. V lost 6 bases and J lost 2, with 10 bases in between. Germline lookup yields CDR1 SNHLY and CDR2 FYNNEI. Some clones are missing from TCRdb's copy, which holds only in-frame ones; the method was immunoSEQ multiplex PCR. The table lists 410,000 or so clones, roughly 90% of them singletons. This receptor was taken from a person aged 18-60 years who received the Ad26.COV2.S COVID-19 vaccine or a placebo. The sequencing here drew on peripheral blood, taken in a trial of Ad26.COV2.S vaccine versus placebo. The J gene is TRBJ2-5, the V gene TRBV2; D is uncertain. The DNA of the CDR3 is TGTGCCAGCAGCGAAATCCTACAAGAGACCCAGTACTTC. As protein: CASSEILQETQYF.